The rows below give T cell receptor beta chains drawn from one sample of a study of radiotherapy plus CTLA-4 blockade in lung cancer. The repertoire was sequenced with immunoSEQ multiplex PCR; TCRdb's copy has only in-frame clones and lacks some. The table shows about 62,000 clones, with around 69% occurring only once. Sequences were derived from peripheral blood, sampled from a patient treated with radiotherapy plus ipilimumab. The origin of the receptors is a human donor with non-small cell lung cancer who had a complete response to radiotherapy plus ipilimumab. The CDR3 runs from the conserved cysteine through the conserved F or W. The D gene is left open where the match is weak. Not all rows give a size; the values are once, few, many and, for expanded clones, a class.

clone size: .; J gene: TRBJ1-1; D gene: TRBD1; V gene: TRBV28; CDR3 protein: CASRYRGQGTEAFF; CDR3 DNA: TGTGCCAGCAGGTACAGGGGGCAGGGCACTGAAGCTTTCTTT
clone size: few; J gene: TRBJ1-5; D gene: .; V gene: TRBV30; CDR3 protein: CAWSGQGNQPQHF; CDR3 DNA: TGTGCCTGGAGTGGACAGGGCAATCAGCCCCAGCATTTT
clone size: .; J gene: TRBJ1-1; D gene: .; V gene: TRBV19; CDR3 protein: CASSNNRVGNTEAFF; CDR3 DNA: TGTGCCAGTAGTAACAATCGGGTTGGGAACACTGAAGCTTTCTTT
clone size: .; J gene: TRBJ2-3; D gene: TRBD2; V gene: TRBV9; CDR3 protein: CASSVSGSRADTQYF; CDR3 DNA: TGTGCCAGCAGCGTTAGCGGGAGCCGAGCAGATACGCAGTATTTT
clone size: .; J gene: TRBJ2-3; D gene: .; V gene: TRBV4-1; CDR3 protein: CASSQVLGSYTDTQYF; CDR3 DNA: TGCGCCAGCAGCCAAGTGCTGGGCTCTTATACAGATACGCAGTATTTT
clone size: .; J gene: TRBJ2-2; D gene: TRBD1; V gene: TRBV19; CDR3 protein: CASSLLGQGVRTGELFF; CDR3 DNA: TGTGCCAGTAGTCTTCTGGGACAGGGAGTTCGCACCGGGGAGCTGTTTTTT
clone size: .; J gene: TRBJ1-2; D gene: TRBD1; V gene: TRBV30; CDR3 protein: CAWSVPDRVFNYGYTF; CDR3 DNA: TGTGCCTGGAGTGTCCCCGACAGGGTGTTTAACTATGGCTACACCTTC
clone size: few; J gene: TRBJ2-7; D gene: TRBD1; V gene: TRBV2; CDR3 protein: CASSGQGYYEQYF; CDR3 DNA: TGTGCCAGCAGCGGACAGGGCTATTACGAGCAGTACTTC
clone size: .; J gene: TRBJ2-6; D gene: .; V gene: TRBV19; CDR3 protein: CASSSQTVGTGANVLTF; CDR3 DNA: TGTGCCAGTAGTTCGCAAACAGTGGGCACTGGGGCCAACGTCCTGACTTTC
clone size: .; J gene: TRBJ1-2; D gene: TRBD1; V gene: TRBV30; CDR3 protein: CAWSYGTGYGYTF; CDR3 DNA: TGTGCCTGGAGTTATGGGACAGGCTATGGCTACACCTTC
clone size: .; J gene: TRBJ2-7; D gene: TRBD1; V gene: TRBV28; CDR3 protein: CASSLLSGGYEQYF; CDR3 DNA: TGTGCCAGCAGTTTACTATCAGGGGGCTACGAGCAGTACTTC
clone size: .; J gene: TRBJ2-1; D gene: TRBD2; V gene: TRBV4-3; CDR3 protein: CASSQDSTSGGAGSPNEQFF; CDR3 DNA: TGCGCCAGCAGCCAAGATAGCACTAGCGGGGGGGCCGGTAGTCCGAATGAGCAGTTCTTC
clone size: .; J gene: TRBJ1-2; D gene: .; V gene: TRBV7-9; CDR3 protein: CASSLLYAGDYGYTF; CDR3 DNA: TGTGCCAGCAGCTTACTGTACGCAGGGGACTATGGCTACACCTTC
clone size: once; J gene: TRBJ1-4; D gene: .; V gene: TRBV19; CDR3 protein: CASSGQGMEKLFF; CDR3 DNA: TGTGCCAGTAGTGGGCAGGGAATGGAAAAACTGTTTTTT
clone size: .; J gene: TRBJ1-1; D gene: TRBD1; V gene: TRBV18; CDR3 protein: CASAFRQGAPMNTEAFF; CDR3 DNA: TGTGCCAGCGCTTTCAGACAGGGCGCCCCTATGAACACTGAAGCTTTCTTT